The clone carrying this T cell receptor (beta chain) was seen at least ten times. The data stem from a study of T cells after yellow fever vaccination. This CDR3 is built from 13 residues. V gave up 8 bases and J gave up 2 bases, with 11 bases separating them. Germline V CDR1 and CDR2: SGHTA, FQGNSA. TCRdb re-called the 5' RACE reads with MiXCR, one entry per CDR3 protein. The profile covers around 310,000 distinct CDR3 sequences, with more than 8.5% appearing a single time and 18% taken by the ten largest. The chain employs TRBV7-2 and TRBJ2-3; D might be TRBD1 or TRBD2, each matching 6 bases. The receptor comes from a young man who received the YFV17D yellow fever vaccine. Sequenced material: PBMCs, taken on the day of the first yellow fever vaccination. The CDR3, as DNA: TGTGCCAGCGGGGGGCCTTACACAGATACGCAGTATTTT. This gives the protein CASGGPYTDTQYF.